Reported below is one T cell receptor beta chain. Its antigen remains undetermined. Base qualities are not provided; no much larger clone lies one nucleotide away. The time point label of this sample denotes: about 28 days (+/-7) after the second vaccine dose. AZD1222 recipients whose second dose came at about 4 weeks and those whose second dose came at about 12 weeks were combined into one group, since spike-specific TCR depth and breadth did not differ between the two schedules. Vaccinee samples came from UK trials COV001 and COV002, including a single-blind randomized controlled phase 2/3 trial of AZD1222 (ChAdOx1 nCoV-19) in healthy adults. For TCRbeta chain sequencing, PBMC samples from trial participants were taken at day 0 and at day 28 after the second dose. The sample belongs to a study of T cell responses to AZD1222 COVID-19 vaccine (dated by TCRdb to the early 2020s). Regarding the study in general: TCR sequencing covered 233 trial participants: 200 to 220 given two doses of AZD1222 and around 25 given two doses of MenACWY control vaccine. Trial participants were enrolled into age subgroups of 18-55, 56-69 and 70-plus years, which contained about 150, 27 and 61 TCR-sequenced participants, respectively.

V sheds 6 bases and J sheds 4 bases, leaving 16 bases between their ends. Spanning cysteine to phenylalanine, the CDR3 consists of 15 amino acids. The CDR3 DNA has 45 bases and is translated from base 1. The CDR1 and CDR2 encoded by the germline V gene (reference sequence) are LNHDA and SQIVND. The CDR3 regions of human TCRbeta chains were analyzed by immunosequencing. The original pipeline was this. TCRs in the repertoires were matched against a reference library of SARS-CoV-2-specific TCRs that had been generated with the MIRA antigen-specificity platform. Breadth was defined as the fraction of unique TCRs that were SARS-CoV-2-associated, and depth was defined as the fraction of total T cells that were SARS-CoV-2-associated. Using the MIRA data, every spike-specific TCR was mapped to the spike region that the TCR reacted to and assigned to either a CD4 or a CD8 class. Log10-transformed breadth and depth values were compared by one-way ANOVA with Sidak's multiple comparisons tests. TCRdb retrieved this table from immuneACCESS and kept in-frame rearrangements only. Not all clones are present; in checked studies, unresolved V genes account for under half, and no reason is known for the remainder. That table supplies the V and J calls and clone size; D and trimming were determined from the DNA. The sample records around 150,000 clones, 90% of which are singletons. The ten largest clones represent less than 3.5% of the sample.

What the study reported, not specific to this receptor: The 56-69-year group was small, and its depth increase did not reach significance, likely because of low power. Because no day 14 peak-response samples were available, repertoires were characterized only after the peak T cell response. After two AZD1222 doses, spike-specific TCR breadth and depth were significantly higher than at day 0 and than in MenACWY recipients. Participants were mostly white British and included more females than males, and it was suggested by the authors that clonal diversity may have been underestimated. Reportedly, almost half of the unique spike-specific TCRs recognized epitopes lying outside the regions that are mutated in the B.1.351 and B.1.1.7 variants. The vaccine-associated CD4 TCRs covered the entire spike protein, and the dominant responses fell in regions 160-218 and 743-854. Only five to seven AZD1222 recipients were SARS-CoV-2 seropositive at baseline, limiting conclusions about previously exposed vaccinees.

The sequence is built from TRBV19 and TRBJ2-1; the D region possibly corresponds to TRBD2 (6 bases align). The receptor was derived from an adult who received the AZD1222 COVID-19 vaccine. Sequenced here: peripheral blood, sampled 28 days after the second AZD1222 dose. The nucleotide sequence reads as follows: TGTGCCAGTAGCCGGGGGAGCCCCCAATACAATGAGCAGTTCTTC. Its protein reads: CASSRGSPQYNEQFF. Full variable domain (CDR3 extended with the reference TRBV19 and TRBJ2-1 proteins): DGGITQSPKYLFRKEGQNVTLSCEQNLNHDAMYWYRQDPGQGLRLIYYSQIVNDFQKGDIAEGYSVSREKKESFPLTVTSAQKNPTAFYLCASSRGSPQYNEQFFGPGTRLTVL.